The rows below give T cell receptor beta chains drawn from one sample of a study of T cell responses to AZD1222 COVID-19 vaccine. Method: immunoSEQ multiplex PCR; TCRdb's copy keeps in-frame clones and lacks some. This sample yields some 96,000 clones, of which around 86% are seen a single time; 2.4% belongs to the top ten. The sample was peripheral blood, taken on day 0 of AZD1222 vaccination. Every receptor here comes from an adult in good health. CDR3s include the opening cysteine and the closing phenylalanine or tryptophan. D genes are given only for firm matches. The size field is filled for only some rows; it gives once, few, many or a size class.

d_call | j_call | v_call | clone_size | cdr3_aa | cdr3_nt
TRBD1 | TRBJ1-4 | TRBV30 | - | CAYDREGPLTNEKLFF | TGTGCATATGACAGGGAGGGTCCCTTAACTAATGAAAAACTGTTTTTT
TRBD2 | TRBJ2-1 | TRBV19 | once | CASSTLAGGPGNEQFF | TGTGCCAGTAGTACCCTAGCGGGAGGGCCTGGGAATGAGCAGTTCTTC
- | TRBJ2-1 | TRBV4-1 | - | CASSQDYPSGGNEQFF | TGCGCCAGCAGCCAGGACTATCCCTCCGGGGGCAATGAGCAGTTCTTC
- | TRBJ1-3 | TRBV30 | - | CAWSVQGNTIYF | TGTGCCTGGAGTGTACAAGGAAACACCATATATTTT
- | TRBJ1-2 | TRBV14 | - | CASSPRDKFGYTF | TGTGCCAGCAGCCCTCGGGACAAGTTTGGCTACACCTTC
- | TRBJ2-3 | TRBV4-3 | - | CASSQQPTGTQTDTQYF | TGCGCCAGCAGCCAACAACCAACCGGGACACAAACAGATACGCAGTATTTT
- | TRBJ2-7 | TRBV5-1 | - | CASSQGGGNEQYF | TGCGCCAGCAGCCAAGGGGGGGGGAACGAGCAGTACTTC
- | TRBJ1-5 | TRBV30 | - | CAWNSGAFGNQPQHF | TGTGCCTGGAACTCGGGGGCCTTTGGCAATCAGCCCCAGCATTTT
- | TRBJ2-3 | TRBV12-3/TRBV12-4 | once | CASSLVTDTQYF | TGTGCCAGCAGTTTAGTCACAGATACGCAGTATTTT
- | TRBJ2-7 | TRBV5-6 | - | CASSLGLTYEQYF | TGTGCCAGCAGCTTGGGGCTTACCTACGAGCAGTACTTC
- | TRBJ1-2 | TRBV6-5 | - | CASTQGGYGYTF | TGTGCCAGCACTCAGGGAGGCTATGGCTACACCTTC
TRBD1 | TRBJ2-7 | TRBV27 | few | CASSSQTGISYEQYF | TGTGCCAGCAGTTCGCAGACAGGGATCTCCTACGAGCAGTACTTC
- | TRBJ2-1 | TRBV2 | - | CASSEDGRSYNEQFF | TGTGCCAGCAGTGAAGATGGACGCTCGTACAATGAGCAGTTCTTC
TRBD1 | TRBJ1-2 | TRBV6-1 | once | CASSEAGQAGPTF | TGTGCCAGCAGTGAAGCGGGACAGGCCGGTCCCACCTTC
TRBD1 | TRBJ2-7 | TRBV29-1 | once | CSARTGYEQYF | TGCAGCGCCAGGACAGGCTACGAGCAGTACTTC
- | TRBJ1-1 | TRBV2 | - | CASGEQTMNTEAFF | TGTGCCAGCGGGGAACAGACTATGAACACTGAAGCTTTCTTT
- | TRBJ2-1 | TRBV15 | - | CATSAGPPEYNEQFF | TGTGCCACAAGCGCGGGACCCCCCGAATACAATGAGCAGTTCTTC
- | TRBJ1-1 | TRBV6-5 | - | CASSYGGGTAFF | TGTGCCAGCAGTTACGGGGGCGGGACGGCTTTCTTT
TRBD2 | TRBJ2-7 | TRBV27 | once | CASRPGLAGGHYEQYF | TGTGCCAGCAGACCGGGACTAGCGGGAGGCCACTACGAGCAGTACTTC
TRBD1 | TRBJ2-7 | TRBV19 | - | CASSTTGGREQYF | TGTGCCAGTAGTACTACAGGGGGGAGAGAGCAGTACTTC
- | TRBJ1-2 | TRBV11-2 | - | CASSPGTLGGYTF | TGTGCCAGCAGCCCTGGGACCCTCGGTGGCTACACCTTC
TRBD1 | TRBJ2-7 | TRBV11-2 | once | CASSLDRGTGTGSYEQYF | TGTGCCAGCAGCTTAGATCGGGGAACCGGGACAGGGTCCTACGAGCAGTACTTC
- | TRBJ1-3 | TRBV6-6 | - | CASSYSTRTGNTIYF | TGTGCCAGCAGTTACTCGACCAGGACTGGAAACACCATATATTTT
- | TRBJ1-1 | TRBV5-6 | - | CASSWQSSGEAFF | TGTGCCAGCAGCTGGCAGTCAAGCGGTGAAGCTTTCTTT
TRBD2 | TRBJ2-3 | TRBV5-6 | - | CASSVRLAGEADTQYF | TGTGCCAGCAGCGTTCGACTAGCGGGGGAAGCAGATACGCAGTATTTT
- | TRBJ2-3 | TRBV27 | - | CASSPRKGYGTDTQYF | TGTGCCAGCAGTCCCCGGAAGGGGTACGGCACAGATACGCAGTATTTT
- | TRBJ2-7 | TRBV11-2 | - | CASSLEGLSLEQYF | TGTGCCAGCAGCTTAGAAGGGCTCAGCCTCGAGCAGTACTTC
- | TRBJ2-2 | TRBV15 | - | CATSRNPAGELFF | TGTGCCACCAGCAGAAATCCGGCCGGGGAGCTGTTTTTT
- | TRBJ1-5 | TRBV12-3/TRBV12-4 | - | CASSFRGSQPQHF | TGTGCCAGCAGTTTTCGGGGCAGCCAGCCCCAGCATTTT
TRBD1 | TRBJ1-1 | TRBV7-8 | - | CASSPSGEGANTEAFF | TGTGCCAGCAGCCCATCGGGGGAGGGGGCGAACACTGAAGCTTTCTTT
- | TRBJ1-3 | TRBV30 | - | CAWSHFSGNTIYF | TGTGCCTGGAGTCACTTCTCTGGAAACACCATATATTTT
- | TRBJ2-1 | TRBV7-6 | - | CASSLDPGRYNEQFF | TGTGCCAGCAGCTTAGATCCGGGGCGCTACAATGAGCAGTTCTTC
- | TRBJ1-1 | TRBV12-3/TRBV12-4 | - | CASSLGRRTEAFF | TGTGCCAGCAGTTTAGGACGAAGGACTGAAGCTTTCTTT
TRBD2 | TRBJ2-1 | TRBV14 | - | CASSQGALQGRPLLAGHYNEQFF | TGTGCCAGCAGCCAAGGAGCTTTACAAGGGCGGCCCCTACTAGCGGGACACTACAATGAGCAGTTCTTC
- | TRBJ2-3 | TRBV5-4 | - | CASSPGPLDDTQYF | TGTGCCAGCAGCCCGGGGCCCCTCGACGATACGCAGTATTTT
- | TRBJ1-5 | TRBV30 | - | CAWSAEFGSNQPQHF | TGTGCCTGGAGTGCCGAATTTGGCAGCAATCAGCCCCAGCATTTT
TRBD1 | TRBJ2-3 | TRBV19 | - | CASSYRGADTQYF | TGTGCCAGTAGTTACAGGGGGGCAGATACGCAGTATTTT
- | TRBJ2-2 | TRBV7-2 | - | CASSLAFGQGPGELFF | TGTGCCAGCAGCTTAGCGTTTGGGCAGGGTCCCGGGGAGCTGTTTTTT
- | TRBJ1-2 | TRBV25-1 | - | CASMAGHSDGYTF | TGTGCCAGCATGGCGGGACATAGTGATGGCTACACCTTC
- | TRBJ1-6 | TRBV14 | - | CASSAIRGGSPLHF | TGTGCCAGCAGCGCCATCAGGGGAGGCTCACCCCTCCACTTT
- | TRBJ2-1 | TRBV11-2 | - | CASSGSGGRRPNEQFF | TGTGCCAGCAGCGGGAGCGGCGGGCGCCGCCCTAATGAGCAGTTCTTC
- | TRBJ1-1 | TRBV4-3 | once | CASSQVEGNTEAFF | TGCGCCAGCAGCCAAGTGGAGGGGAACACTGAAGCTTTCTTT
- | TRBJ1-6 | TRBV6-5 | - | CASSYPGGLNSPLHF | TGTGCCAGCAGTTACCCCGGGGGTCTTAATTCACCCCTCCACTTT
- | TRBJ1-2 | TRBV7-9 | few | CASSLDEGLGYGYTF | TGTGCCAGCAGCTTAGATGAGGGGCTCGGCTATGGCTACACCTTC
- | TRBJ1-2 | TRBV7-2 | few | CASSAQGGTFNYGYTF | TGTGCCAGCAGCGCCCAAGGGGGGACTTTTAACTATGGCTACACCTTC
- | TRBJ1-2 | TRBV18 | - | CASSPSYGYTF | TGTGCCAGCTCACCATCGTATGGCTACACCTTC
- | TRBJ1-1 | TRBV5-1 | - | CASSLIPGMNTEAFF | TGCGCCAGCAGCTTGATTCCAGGTATGAACACTGAAGCTTTCTTT
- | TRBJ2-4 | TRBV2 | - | CASSEAGRGKNIQYF | TGTGCCAGCAGTGAAGCTGGGCGGGGAAAAAACATTCAGTACTTC
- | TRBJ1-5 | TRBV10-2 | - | CASSDRTGNQPQHF | TGCGCCAGCAGTGATAGGACAGGCAATCAGCCCCAGCATTTT
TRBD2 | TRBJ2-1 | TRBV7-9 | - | CASSQLVGGGLEQFF | TGTGCCAGCAGCCAACTAGTTGGGGGGGGACTTGAGCAGTTCTTC
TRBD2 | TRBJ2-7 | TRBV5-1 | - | CASSFSSGTYEQYF | TGCGCCAGCAGCTTTTCTAGCGGGACCTACGAGCAGTACTTC